The 5 T cell receptor beta chains in this list originate from one sample, sequenced in a study of T-cell reconstitution after alpha-beta-depleted transplantation in children (dated by TCRdb to 2016 to 2018). The sample's treatment or condition, from its label and the paper: allogeneic hematopoietic cell transplantation with graft depleted of TCRalphabeta T cells and CD19 B cells. The library came from PCR. Sequencing used an Illumina HiSeq 2500. TCR libraries were prepared with molecular barcoding, using unique molecular identifiers to normalize TCRbeta repertoire quantification. The public reads were reprocessed in TCRdb via fastp at Q25 and MiXCR, keeping in-frame beta chains. Each CDR3 protein gets just one entry, which takes the most common genes and DNA from the rows behind it. The sample table lists around 300,000 distinct CDR3 sequences, over 20% of them with a count of one. Of the sample, approximately 9.9% falls within the top ten clones.

The sequences come from PBMCs, mostly from graft donor cells, collected 180 days after TCRalphabeta/CD19-depleted stem cell transplant. The receptors originated from a male patient between 5 and 17 years old who had a stem cell transplant for acute lymphoblastic leukemia, so the T cells may come from the graft donor.

The chain recombines TRBV5-1 with TRBJ2-5; the D gene is possibly TRBD1 (6 bases). CDR1 and CDR2 from the germline V gene are SGHRS and YFSETQ. CDR3 size: 13 residues. V lost 6 bases and J 4 bases, leaving 13 bases between the germline ends. CDR3 in amino acids: CASTRQDAETQYF. The CDR3 DNA follows: TGCGCCAGCACTAGACAGGATGCAGAGACCCAGTACTTC.

V usage is TRBV20-1 and J usage is TRBJ1-4; D is ambiguous. This CDR3 spans 14 amino acids. CDR1 and CDR2 (germline): DFQATT, SNEGSKA (reference sequence). V was clipped by 0 bases and J by 0 bases, with 5 bases between them. CDR3 loop: CSARDAATNEKLFF. The DNA for the CDR3 is TGCAGTGCTAGAGACGCAGCAACTAATGAAAAACTGTTTTTT.

This clonotype was counted between two and nine times. The CDR3 region has the DNA TGTGCCAGCAGTTACTCCCGGGTAGGGGGCCCCGAGCAGTACTTC. Translation: CASSYSRVGGPEQYF. This sequence joins TRBV6-5 and TRBJ2-7; 7 bases are shared with TRBD1. This CDR3 has 15 amino acids. Germline V CDR1 and CDR2: MNHEY, SVGAGI. Trimming took 0 bases from V and 6 from J; bases not matched to a gene: 8.

This sequence joins TRBV28 and TRBJ1-1; a possible D gene is TRBD1 (5 bases). Germline V CDR1 and CDR2: MDHEN, SYDVKM. The CDR3 is 14 residues long. Trimming took 5 bases from V and 11 from J, leaving 21 bases between them. CDR3 DNA sequence: TGTGCCAGCAGTCGGGTTGAGGCGAGGGGAACGGCTTTCTTT. As protein: CASSRVEARGTAFF.

Turning to this clonotype: A read error may produce the germline difference seen at one junction end. J is TRBJ1-1 and V is TRBV29-1; D remains unclear. The CDR3 covers 13 residues. Germline CDR1 is SQVTM and CDR2 is ANQGSEA. In DNA form, the CDR3 reads TGCAGCGTCTTCAAGGTGGGTCCTAGAGAAGTTTTCTTT. Its translation is CSVFKVGPREVFF.